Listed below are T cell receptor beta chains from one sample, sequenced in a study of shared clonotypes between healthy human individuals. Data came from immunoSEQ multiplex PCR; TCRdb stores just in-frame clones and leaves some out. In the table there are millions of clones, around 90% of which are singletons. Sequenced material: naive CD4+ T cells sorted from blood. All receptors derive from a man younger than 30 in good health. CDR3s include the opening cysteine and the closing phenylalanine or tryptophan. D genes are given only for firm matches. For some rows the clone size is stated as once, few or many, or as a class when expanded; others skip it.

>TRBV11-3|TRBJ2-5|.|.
TGTGCCAGCAGCCCGCAGGGGCGGGGTGAGACCCAGTACTTC
CASSPQGRGETQYF
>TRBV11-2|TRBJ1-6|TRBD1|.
TGTGCCAGCAGCTTATCCGGGACAGGGAATTCACCCCTCCACTTT
CASSLSGTGNSPLHF
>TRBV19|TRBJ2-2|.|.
TGTGCCAGTAGTGTCCGGACAATAGCAGGGGAGCTGTTTTTT
CASSVRTIAGELFF
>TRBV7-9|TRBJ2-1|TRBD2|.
TGTGCCAGCAGCTTATTTTTGAGGAGCGGGAGTAATAATGAGCAGTTCTTC
CASSLFLRSGSNNEQFF
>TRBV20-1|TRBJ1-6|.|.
TGCAGTGCCAGAGAGGTGAACCTCCACTTT
CSAREVNLHF
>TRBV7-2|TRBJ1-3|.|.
TGTGCCAGCAGCCCTTGGGACATCAGCTCTGGAAACACCATATATTTT
CASSPWDISSGNTIYF
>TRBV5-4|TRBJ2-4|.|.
TGTGCCAGCAGCCCCCCATTAGCCAAAAACATTCAGTACTTC
CASSPPLAKNIQYF
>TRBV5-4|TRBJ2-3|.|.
TGTGCCAGCAGCTCCCCGACTCAAAATACGCAGTATTTT
CASSSPTQNTQYF
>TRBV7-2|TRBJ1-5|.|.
TGTGCCAGCAGCTTAGTACATCTCGGTAGCAATCAGCCCCAGCATTTT
CASSLVHLGSNQPQHF
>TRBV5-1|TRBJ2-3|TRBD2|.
TGCGCCAGCAGGGTAGCGGGAGGAACAGATACGCAGTATTTT
CASRVAGGTDTQYF
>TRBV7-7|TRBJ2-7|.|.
TGTGCTAGCAGCTTAGAAGGGTCCCCCCACGAGCAGTACTTC
CASSLEGSPHEQYF
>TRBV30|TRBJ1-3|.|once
TGTGCCTGGAGCCGAGGGCTTGGAAACACCATATATTTT
CAWSRGLGNTIYF
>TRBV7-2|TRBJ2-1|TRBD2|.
TGTGCCAGCAGCCGTCAGATGTCGGGACTAGAAGGTGATGAGCAGTTCTTC
CASSRQMSGLEGDEQFF
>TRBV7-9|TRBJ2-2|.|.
TGTGCCAGCAGAGGGGACTTCGCGACGGCCGGGGAGCTGTTTTTT
CASRGDFATAGELFF
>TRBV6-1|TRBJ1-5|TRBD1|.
TGTGCCAGCAGTGGGGACAGGGCGCTATATAGCAATCAGCCCCAGCATTTT
CASSGDRALYSNQPQHF
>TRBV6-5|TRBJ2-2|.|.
TGTGCCAGCAGAAATTCGAACACCGGGGAGCTGTTTTTT
CASRNSNTGELFF
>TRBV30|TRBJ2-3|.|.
TGTGCCTGGAGCCCTACCGAGACGGCACTACTATTCACAGATACGCAGTATTTT
CAWSPTETALLFTDTQYF
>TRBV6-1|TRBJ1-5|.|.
TGTGCCAGCAGTGGGACTATCAATCAGCCCCAGCATTTT
CASSGTINQPQHF
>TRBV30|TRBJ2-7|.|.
TGTGCCTGGAGTTCCGGGCCGGGAGAGCAGTACTTC
CAWSSGPGEQYF
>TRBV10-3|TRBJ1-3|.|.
TGTGCCATCAGGGGGAGTCCCTCTGGAAACACCATATATTTT
CAIRGSPSGNTIYF
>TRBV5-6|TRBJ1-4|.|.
TGTGCCAGCAGCTTGAGGGGAACAACTAATGAAAAACTGTTTTTT
CASSLRGTTNEKLFF
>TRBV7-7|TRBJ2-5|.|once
TGTGCTAGCAGCTTGGGCATCGGGGAGACCCAGTACTTC
CASSLGIGETQYF
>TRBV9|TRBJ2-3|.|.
TGTGCCAGCAGCGTAGCTGGGGCGGCCACAGATACGCAGTATTTT
CASSVAGAATDTQYF
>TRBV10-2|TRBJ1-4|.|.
TGCGCCAGCAGTGAGCCACAGGGTTGGGAAGGGGAAAAACTGTTTTTT
CASSEPQGWEGEKLFF
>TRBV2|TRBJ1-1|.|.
TGTGCCAGCAACGTAGGGGTTGATGAAGCTTTCTTT
CASNVGVDEAFF
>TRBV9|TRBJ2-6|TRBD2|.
TGTGCCAGCAGCGTAGCCCAGGGACTACCCTCTGGGGCCAACGTCCTGACTTTC
CASSVAQGLPSGANVLTF
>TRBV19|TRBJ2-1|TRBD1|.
TGTGCCACCGAACTACCCGGGACAGGGGTTTCCTACAATGAGCAGTTCTTC
CATELPGTGVSYNEQFF
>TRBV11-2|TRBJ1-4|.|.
TGTGCCAGCAGCTTAGTTGGCAGTCCGGTCAGGGCAACTAATGAAAAACTGTTTTTT
CASSLVGSPVRATNEKLFF
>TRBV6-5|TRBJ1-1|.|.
TGTGCCAGCAGTTCGTCTCAGGGAAGGACTGAAGCTTTCTTT
CASSSSQGRTEAFF
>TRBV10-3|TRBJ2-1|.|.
TGTGCCATCAGTGGGAGGAGTTTGGATGAGCAGTTCTTC
CAISGRSLDEQFF
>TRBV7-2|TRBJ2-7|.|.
TGTGCCAGCAGCCCTTTCGGGAACTCCTACGAGCAGTACTTC
CASSPFGNSYEQYF
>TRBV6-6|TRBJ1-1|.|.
TGTGCCAGCAGGGCGGGGAACACTGAAGCTTTCTTT
CASRAGNTEAFF
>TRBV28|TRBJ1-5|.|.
TGTGCCAGCAGTTTTCTTCGCGGGGGTAGCAATCAGCCCCAGCATTTT
CASSFLRGGSNQPQHF
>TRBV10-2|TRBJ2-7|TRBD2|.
TGCGCCAGCAGTGAGTCGAGTGTGTTGGGACTAGCCAAAACCTACGAGCAGTACTTC
CASSESSVLGLAKTYEQYF
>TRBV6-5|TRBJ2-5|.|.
TGTGCCAGCAGCCCAGCGGTTCTCCGGACCCAGTACTTC
CASSPAVLRTQYF
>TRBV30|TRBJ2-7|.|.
TGTGCCTGGAGTGTGCTCGGCGGAACCTACGAGCAGTACTTC
CAWSVLGGTYEQYF
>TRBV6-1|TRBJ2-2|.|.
TGTGCCAGCAGTGAAGTGCACACCCTGAACACCGGGGAGCTGTTTTTT
CASSEVHTLNTGELFF
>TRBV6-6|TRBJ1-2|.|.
TGTGCCAGCAGGGAAGTCGAGATGTATGGCTACACCTTC
CASREVEMYGYTF
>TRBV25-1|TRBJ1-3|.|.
TGTGCCAGCAGTGCGGACGGCTCTGGAAACACCATATATTTT
CASSADGSGNTIYF
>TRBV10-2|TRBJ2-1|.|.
TGCGCCAGCAGGCCGGCTCTAGTTAACAATGAGCAGTTCTTC
CASRPALVNNEQFF
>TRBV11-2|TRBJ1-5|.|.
TGTGCCAGCAGCCAACACGGGAATAACAATCAGCCCCAGCATTTT
CASSQHGNNNQPQHF
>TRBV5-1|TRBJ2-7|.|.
TGCGCCAGCAGCTTGGCCCGGGACTCATACTACGAGCAGTACTTC
CASSLARDSYYEQYF
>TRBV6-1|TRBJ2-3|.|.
TGTGCCAGCGACTCTGCAGATACGCAGTATTTT
CASDSADTQYF
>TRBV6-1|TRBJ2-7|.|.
TGTGCCAGCAGTGAAGTGGGGGGACAACTCGAGCAGTACTTC
CASSEVGGQLEQYF
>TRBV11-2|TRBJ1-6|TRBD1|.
TGTGCCAGCAGCTTCCGGGACAGTCATTCACCCCTCCACTTT
CASSFRDSHSPLHF
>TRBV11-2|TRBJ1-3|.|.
TGTGCCAGCACTCCGGGGCAGCTCTCTGGAAACACCATATATTTT
CASTPGQLSGNTIYF
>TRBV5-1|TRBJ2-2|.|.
TGCGCCAGCAGGTTAGCGGAGATGAACACCGGGGAGCTGTTTTTT
CASRLAEMNTGELFF
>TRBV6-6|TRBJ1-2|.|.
TGTGCCAGCGGATGGGAGAGGGGGACGGCGAATGGCTACACCTTC
CASGWERGTANGYTF
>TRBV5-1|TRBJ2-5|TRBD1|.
TGCGCCAGCAGCTTGGCCGGGACAGCTAATCAAGAGACCCAGTACTTC
CASSLAGTANQETQYF
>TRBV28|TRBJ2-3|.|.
TGTGCCAGCAGTTTTGGGGGTACCACAGATACGCAGTATTTT
CASSFGGTTDTQYF
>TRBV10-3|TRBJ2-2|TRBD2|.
TGTGCCATCAGTGAGTGGCGGGGGGACACCGGGGAGCTGTTTTTT
CAISEWRGDTGELFF
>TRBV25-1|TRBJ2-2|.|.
TGTGCCAGCACTGGACCGCCATCGAACACCGGGGAGCTGTTTTTT
CASTGPPSNTGELFF
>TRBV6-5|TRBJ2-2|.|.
TGTGCCAGCAGTTACCTGACCTCGAACACCGGGGAGCTGTTTTTT
CASSYLTSNTGELFF
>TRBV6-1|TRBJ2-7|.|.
TGTGCCAGCTCGAAGGAACAGGGCTACTACGAGCAGTACTTC
CASSKEQGYYEQYF